This T cell receptor beta chain derives from a study of shared T cell receptors in the human thymus. This clone was observed a single time. Looked up from germline, CDR1 is SGHDT and CDR2 is YYEEEE. The CDR3 has 16 amino acids. V was shortened by 5 bases and J by 0 bases, with 15 bases between the two germline ends. Assay: immunoSEQ multiplex PCR; the TCRdb copy retains only in-frame clones and omits some. The sample carries over 450,000 clones, around 82% recorded once. The data also belong to a second study, concerning human thymus T cells. That study reports: Donors consisted of healthy Finnish infants (having corrective surgery for congenital heart defects). Resections removed during corrective heart surgery provided the thymus tissue used. There were highly overlapping thymic repertoires among unrelated individuals, as related research reported.

The J gene is TRBJ1-3, the V gene TRBV5-6; tentative D call: TRBD1 (5 bases). Sequencing was done on a sample of thymocytes. This clonotype was obtained from a boy younger than two with a congenital heart defect. Written as DNA, the CDR3 is TGTGCCAGCAGTTCAGCGGGAACAGGCTCTGGAAACACCATATATTTT. Protein sequence: CASSSAGTGSGNTIYF.